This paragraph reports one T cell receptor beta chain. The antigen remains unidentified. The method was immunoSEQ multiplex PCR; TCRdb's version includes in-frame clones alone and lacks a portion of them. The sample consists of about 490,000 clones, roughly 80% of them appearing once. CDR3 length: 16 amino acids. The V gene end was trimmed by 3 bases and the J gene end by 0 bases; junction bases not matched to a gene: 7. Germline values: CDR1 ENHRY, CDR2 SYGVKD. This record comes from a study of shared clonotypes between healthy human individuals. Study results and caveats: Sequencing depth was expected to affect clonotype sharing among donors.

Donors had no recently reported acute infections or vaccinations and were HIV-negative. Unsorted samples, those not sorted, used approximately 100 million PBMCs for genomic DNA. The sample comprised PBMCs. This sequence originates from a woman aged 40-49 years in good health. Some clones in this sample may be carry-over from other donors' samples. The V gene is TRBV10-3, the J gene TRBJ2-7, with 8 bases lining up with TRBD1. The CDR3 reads CAISEVGDRSSYEQYF. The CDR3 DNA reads TGTGCCATCAGTGAAGTTGGGGACAGGAGCTCCTACGAGCAGTACTTC.